The entry below gives a single T cell receptor beta chain sequence along with its context. Its antigen is not known. Trimming stripped 3 bases from V and 4 bases from J, with 18 bases between. Germline V gene lookup returns CDR1 LNHDA and CDR2 SQIVND (reference sequence). CDR3 size: 16 residues. Donors counted as nominally healthy when sampled, yet unrecorded immune exposures were likely. This sample was taken from a study of cytomegalovirus exposure and HLA in healthy donors. Study-level results: CMV serostatus stood as the only immune exposure information on hand. Three CMV-associated chains proved CMV antigen-specific in vitro. As a later analysis showed, a missense DCLRE1C variant was linked to trimming of TCR beta V- and J-genes.

PCR involved 60 Vbeta and 13 Jbeta primers. Assay used: immunoSEQ multiplex PCR; TCRdb lists only in-frame clones, some missing. The sample consists of approximately 200,000 clones, roughly 78% of them appearing once. The chain combines TRBV19 with TRBJ1-1, with D maybe TRBD1 (6 bases). The receptor was derived from a young woman in good health and CMV-seropositive. Sequencing was performed on PBMCs. The CDR3 nucleotides are TGTGCCAGTAGTATCAAGCAGGGGACGATACCCACTGAAGCTTTCTTT. Translated: CASSIKQGTIPTEAFF.